The 16 T cell receptor beta chains presented below share a single source sample, sequenced in a study of TIL therapy for anti-PD-1-resistant metastatic lung cancer. Time point denoted: pre-treatment sample, taken before nivolumab and TIL therapy. Tumor tissue came from excised metastases, mostly pleural nodules or supraclavicular lymph nodes. The libraries were made with immunoSEQ v3. Clones were read by immunoSEQ multiplex PCR, and TCRdb kept only the in-frame ones, dropping some. Here the sample spans thousands of clones, 64% being singletons. Material: tumor tissue, obtained at baseline. The receptors were sampled from a man in his sixties or seventies with non-small cell lung cancer.

The J gene is TRBJ2-1, the V gene TRBV5-4, with TRBD1 matching 7 bases. CDR1 SGHNT and CDR2 YYREEE come from the germline V gene (reference sequence). The CDR3 runs 14 residues. V dropped 3 bases and J dropped 7; count of bases not matched to a gene: 7. The CDR3 DNA sequence: TGTGCCAGCAGCTCTCAGGGGGATGCGAATGAGCAGTTCTTC. It specifies CASSSQGDANEQFF.

A few counts support this clone. The J gene is TRBJ1-2, the V gene TRBV5-5; D is possibly TRBD1 (5 bases). CDR3 length: 15 residues. Looked up from germline, CDR1 is SGHKS and CDR2 is YYEKEE (reference sequence). Between the trimmed V and J ends, which lost 1 base and 5 bases, there was a span of 15 bases. The CDR3 sequence: CASSLSVDRGYGYTF. The DNA of the CDR3 is TGTGCCAGCAGCTTGTCTGTGGATAGGGGTTATGGCTACACCTTC.

The rearrangement links TRBV9 to TRBJ2-2; 12 nucleotides match TRBD2. J lost 4 bases, V lost 0 bases, and 1 base had no gene match. There are 16 residues in the CDR3. The germline gives CDR1 SGDLS, CDR2 YYNGEE. In DNA, the CDR3 is TGTGCCAGCAGCGTAGGGGGACTAGCGGGCACCGGGGAGCTGTTTTTT. This codes for CASSVGGLAGTGELFF.

The chain joins TRBV7-9 to TRBJ1-1; a possible D gene is TRBD1 (5 bases). Germline V gene sequence: CDR1 SEHNR, CDR2 FQNEAQ (reference sequence). Between the trimmed V and J ends, which lost 3 bases and 1 base, there was a span of 6 bases. This CDR3 is built from 13 residues. This CDR3 is CASSFQGNTEAFF. The CDR3, as DNA: TGTGCCAGCAGCTTTCAGGGGAACACTGAAGCTTTCTTT.

The chain is built from TRBV11-1 and TRBJ1-1, with D possibly TRBD1 on 6 matching bases. The V end was cut by 2 bases, the J end by 4 bases, with 8 bases between. Germline V gene data show CDR1 as SGHAT and CDR2 as FQDESV (reference sequence). The CDR3 is 13 residues long. Here the CDR3 reads CASSLKQGTEAFF. The CDR3 region has the DNA TGTGCCAGCAGCTTAAAACAGGGCACTGAAGCTTTCTTT.

The chain carries TRBV19 and TRBJ2-7; no definite D call. Per the germline V gene, CDR1 is LNHDA and CDR2 is SQIVND (reference sequence). The CDR3 covers 15 residues. The V end was cut by 0 bases, the J end by 0 bases, with 9 bases between. The CDR3 sequence: CASSIDRRSSYEQYF. DNA of the CDR3: TGTGCCAGTAGTATAGATCGACGGAGCTCCTACGAGCAGTACTTC.

V gene TRBV4-2 combines with J gene TRBJ1-1, with D perhaps matching TRBD1 (6 bases). Trimming cost V 4 bases and J 4 bases, with 22 bases left between them. Germline V CDR1 and CDR2: LGHNA, YNFKEQ. The CDR3 runs to 17 residues. The CDR3, as DNA: TGTGCCAGCAGCCGCGGCCTTAGGGGGGGCGAAAGCACTGAAGCTTTCTTT. The encoded protein is CASSRGLRGGESTEAFF.

This chain connects TRBV6-1 to TRBJ1-1, with 11 bases that match TRBD1. This CDR3 region has 14 residues. Losses at the gene ends were 4 bases for V and 5 bases for J; bases not matched to a gene: 3. CDR1 MNHNS and CDR2 SASEGT come from the germline V gene. CDR3 sequence (DNA): TGTGCCAGCAGTGGGGGACAGGGGGGTACTGAAGCTTTCTTT. Amino acid sequence: CASSGGQGGTEAFF.

The J gene is TRBJ2-7, the V gene TRBV4-2; TRBD2 agrees at 8 bases. Trimming took 2 bases from V and 2 from J; bases not matched to a gene: 5. CDR1 LGHNA and CDR2 YNFKEQ come from the germline V gene. The CDR3 runs 15 residues. The CDR3 is CASSQTAGGAYEQYF. CDR3 nucleotides: TGTGCCAGCAGCCAAACGGCGGGAGGTGCCTACGAGCAGTACTTC.

This clone was seen more than once but under ten times. The rearrangement uses TRBV28 and TRBJ1-2; D is ambiguous. Trimming took off 6 bases at V and 8 bases at J, with 10 bases between the two ends. The germline gives CDR1 MDHEN, CDR2 SYDVKM. CDR3 length equals 11 residues. CDR3 residues: CASSQTRGYTF. CDR3 in DNA: TGTGCCAGCAGCCAGACGCGGGGCTACACCTTC.

The CDR3 sequence is CATAGQVGTDTQYF. For the CDR3, the DNA is TGTGCCACCGCCGGACAGGTCGGCACAGATACGCAGTATTTT. The chain recombines TRBV6-1 with TRBJ2-3; 7 positions match TRBD1. Per the germline V gene, CDR1 is MNHNS and CDR2 is SASEGT. CDR3 length: 14 residues. Trimming removed 10 bases from V and 1 base from J; junction bases left unmatched: 8.

The chain carries TRBV7-8 and TRBJ1-3; perhaps TRBD1 as D (6 bases). This CDR3 comprises 16 residues. Between the trimmed V and J ends, which lost 3 bases and 2 bases, there was a span of 14 bases. Germline V gene data show CDR1 as SGHVS and CDR2 as FQNEAQ. The CDR3: CASSFAPGTPGNTIYF. CDR3 DNA sequence: TGTGCCAGCAGCTTTGCTCCTGGGACACCTGGAAACACCATATATTTT.

The chain has TRBV11-3 and TRBJ2-7; 9 positions agree with TRBD1. V lost 5 bases to trimming and J lost 5 bases; unmatched junction nucleotides: 7. The germline V gene encodes CDR1 SGHNT and CDR2 YENEEA. The CDR3 has 14 amino acids. The CDR3 here is CASSDRGRTDEQYF. Written as DNA, the CDR3 is TGTGCCAGCAGCGACAGGGGGAGGACTGACGAGCAGTACTTC.

J is TRBJ2-7 and V is TRBV28; D possibly corresponds to TRBD2 (7 bases). The CDR3 has 13 residues. Germline lookup yields CDR1 MDHEN and CDR2 SYDVKM. Trimming cost V 2 bases and J 6 bases, with 11 bases left between them. CDR3 protein: CASSLGGAIEQYF. The CDR3 DNA sequence: TGTGCCAGCAGTTTAGGGGGGGCGATCGAGCAGTACTTC.

The genes are TRBV30 and TRBJ2-5; maybe TRBD1 (5 bases). CDR3 length equals 13 residues. Trimming shortened V by 0 bases and J by 2 bases, and 7 bases separated the two germline ends. CDR1 and CDR2 from the germline V gene are GTSNPN and SVGIG (reference sequence). The CDR3 bases are TGTGCCTGGAGTGTACGGACACAAGAGACCCAGTACTTC. The encoded protein is CAWSVRTQETQYF.

The CDR3 reads CASSLDQGELAPKLFF. The CDR3 DNA follows: TGTGCCAGCAGCTTAGATCAAGGAGAGCTCGCCCCTAAACTGTTTTTT. The rearrangement uses TRBV7-6 and TRBJ1-4; no reliable D call. Trimming took off 1 base at V and 11 bases at J, with 20 bases between the two ends. Germline loops: CDR1 SGHVS, CDR2 FNYEAQ. The CDR3 sequence is 16 residues long.